This T cell receptor beta chain was captured by sequencing in a study of blood T cells in healthy people across ages. This clonotype appeared a few times. PCR was performed a second time for roughly 6 to 12 cycles using a sample-barcoded 5' primer and a J-beta primer mix. All samples yielded 2.5 million or more CDR3-containing paired-end reads. TCRdb re-analysed the 5' RACE reads in MiXCR, keeping a single row per CDR3 protein. The sample has just under 550,000 distinct CDR3 sequences, about 24% seen once. The CDR3 is 16 residues long. Trimming removed 4 bases from V and 2 bases from J; junction bases left unmatched: 7. The germline V gene encodes CDR1 SEHNR and CDR2 FQNEAQ (reference sequence). The data were also submitted as part of a second study, on T cells of mothers and their children.

The sequence was obtained from a boy aged 10-17 years in good health. Sequencing was done on a sample of blood. The J gene is TRBJ2-7, the V gene TRBV7-9, with 11 nucleotides matching TRBD1. The CDR3 spells CASSSTTDRGPYEQYF. In DNA form, the CDR3 reads TGTGCCAGCAGCTCAACCACGGACAGGGGGCCCTACGAGCAGTACTTC.